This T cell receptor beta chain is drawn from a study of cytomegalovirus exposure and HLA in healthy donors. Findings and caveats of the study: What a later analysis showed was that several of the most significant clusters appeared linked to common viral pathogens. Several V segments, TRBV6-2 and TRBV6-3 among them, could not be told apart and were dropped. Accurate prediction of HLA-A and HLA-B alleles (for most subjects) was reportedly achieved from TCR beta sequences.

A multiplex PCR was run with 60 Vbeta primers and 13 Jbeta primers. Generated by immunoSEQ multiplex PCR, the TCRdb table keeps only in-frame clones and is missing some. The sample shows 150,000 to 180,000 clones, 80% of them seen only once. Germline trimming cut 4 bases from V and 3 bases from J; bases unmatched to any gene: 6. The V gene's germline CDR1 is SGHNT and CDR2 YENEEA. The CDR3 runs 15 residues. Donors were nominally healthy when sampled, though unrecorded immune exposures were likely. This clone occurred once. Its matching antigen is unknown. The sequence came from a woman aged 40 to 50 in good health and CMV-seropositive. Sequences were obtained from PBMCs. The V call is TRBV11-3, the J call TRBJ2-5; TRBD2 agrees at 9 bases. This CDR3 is CASSSGTSQEETQYF. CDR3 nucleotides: TGTGCCAGCAGCTCCGGGACTAGCCAAGAAGAGACCCAGTACTTC.